This entry features one T cell receptor beta chain sequence. This sample is drawn from a study of monozygotic twins with inflammatory bowel disease. The germline V gene encodes CDR1 SGHRS and CDR2 YFSETQ. The CDR3 runs 15 residues. During cDNA synthesis, UMIs that each contained a 6-nucleotide sample barcode were added by means of template switching. TCRdb re-analyzed the 5' RACE reads; it lists each CDR3 protein once, without DNA. In total, the table holds nearly 450,000 distinct CDR3 sequences. The sequenced sample was blood. The chain employs TRBV5-1 and TRBJ1-2; the TRBD1 assignment by TCRdb is unverifiable without DNA. This TCR was sampled from a human donor with ulcerative colitis or Crohn's disease, or a healthy co-twin of an affected twin (not recorded which). CDR3: CASSLGFKGPNGYTF. Full variable domain (remainder filled in from reference TRBV5-1 and TRBJ1-2): KAGVTQTPRYLIKTRGQQVTLSCSPISGHRSVSWYQQTPGQGLQFLFEYFSETQRNKGNFPGRFSGRQFSNSRSEMNVSTLELGDSALYLCASSLGFKGPNGYTFGSGTRLTVV.